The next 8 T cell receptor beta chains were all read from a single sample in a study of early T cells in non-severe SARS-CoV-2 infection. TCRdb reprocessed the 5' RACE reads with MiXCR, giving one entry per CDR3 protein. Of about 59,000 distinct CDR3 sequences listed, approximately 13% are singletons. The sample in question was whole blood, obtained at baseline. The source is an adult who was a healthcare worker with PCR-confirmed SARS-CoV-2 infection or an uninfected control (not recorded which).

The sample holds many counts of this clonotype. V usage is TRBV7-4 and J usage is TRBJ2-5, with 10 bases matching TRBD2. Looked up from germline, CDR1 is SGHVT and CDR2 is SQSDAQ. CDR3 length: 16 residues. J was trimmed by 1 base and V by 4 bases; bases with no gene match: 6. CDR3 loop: CASSCPPSGGQETQYF. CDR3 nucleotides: TGTGCCAGCAGCTGCCCTCCTAGCGGGGGCCAAGAGACCCAGTACTTC. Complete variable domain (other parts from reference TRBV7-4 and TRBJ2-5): GAGVSQSPRYKVAKRGRDVALRCDSISGHVTLYWYRQTLGQGSEVLTYSQSDAQRDKSGRPSGRFSAERPERSVSTLKIQRTEQGDSAVYLCASSCPPSGGQETQYFGPGTRLLVL.

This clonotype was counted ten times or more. The CDR3 bases are TGTGCCAGCCTAAGACTAGCGGGGGTGAATGAGCAGTTCTTC. As protein: CASLRLAGVNEQFF. V gene TRBV6-2 or TRBV6-3 combines with J gene TRBJ2-1, with 12 positions matching TRBD2. This CDR3 has 14 amino acids. CDR1 MNHEY and CDR2 SVGEGT come from the germline V gene. V lost 8 bases, J lost 7 bases, and 6 bases stayed unmatched.

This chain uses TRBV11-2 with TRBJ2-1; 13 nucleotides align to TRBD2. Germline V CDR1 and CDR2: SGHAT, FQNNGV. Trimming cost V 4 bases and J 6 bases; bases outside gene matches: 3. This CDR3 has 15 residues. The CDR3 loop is CASSWGLAGPNEQFF. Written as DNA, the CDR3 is TGTGCCAGCAGCTGGGGACTAGCGGGACCCAATGAGCAGTTCTTC.

CDR3 sequence: CSVERNYEQYF. The CDR3 nucleotides are TGCAGCGTGGAGCGGAATTACGAGCAGTACTTC. The chain employs TRBV29-1 and TRBJ2-7; the D gene is possibly TRBD2 (5 bases). CDR3 length: 11 residues. From germline, CDR1 is SQVTM and CDR2 ANQGSEA. The ends were cut back, 6 bases at V and 4 bases at J, with 10 bases in the middle.

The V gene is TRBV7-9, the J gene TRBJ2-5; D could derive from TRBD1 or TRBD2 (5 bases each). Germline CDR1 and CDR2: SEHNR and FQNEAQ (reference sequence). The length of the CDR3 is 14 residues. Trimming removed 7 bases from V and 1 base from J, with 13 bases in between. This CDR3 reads CASNHPGPQETQYF. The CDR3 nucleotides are TGTGCCAGCAACCACCCGGGACCCCAAGAGACCCAGTACTTC.

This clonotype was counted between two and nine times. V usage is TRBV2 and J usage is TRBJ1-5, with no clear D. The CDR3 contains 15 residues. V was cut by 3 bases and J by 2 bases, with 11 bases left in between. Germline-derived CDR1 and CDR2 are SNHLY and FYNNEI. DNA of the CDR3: TGTGCCAGCAGTGAGATACGCTGGGGCAATCAGCCCCAGCATTTT. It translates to CASSEIRWGNQPQHF.

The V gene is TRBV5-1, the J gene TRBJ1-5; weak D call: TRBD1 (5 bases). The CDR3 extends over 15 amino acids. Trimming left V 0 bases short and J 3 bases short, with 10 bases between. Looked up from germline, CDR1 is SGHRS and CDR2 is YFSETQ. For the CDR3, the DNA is TGCGCCAGCAGCTTGGGGCAGGGAGACAATCAGCCCCAGCATTTT. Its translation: CASSLGQGDNQPQHF.

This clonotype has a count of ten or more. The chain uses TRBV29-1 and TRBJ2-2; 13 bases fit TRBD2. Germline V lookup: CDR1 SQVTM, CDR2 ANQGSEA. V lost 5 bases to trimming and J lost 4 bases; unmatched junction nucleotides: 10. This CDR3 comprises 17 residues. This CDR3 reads CSVTTSGRAFRTGELFF. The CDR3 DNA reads TGCAGCGTTACTACTAGCGGGAGGGCCTTCCGCACCGGGGAGCTGTTTTTT.